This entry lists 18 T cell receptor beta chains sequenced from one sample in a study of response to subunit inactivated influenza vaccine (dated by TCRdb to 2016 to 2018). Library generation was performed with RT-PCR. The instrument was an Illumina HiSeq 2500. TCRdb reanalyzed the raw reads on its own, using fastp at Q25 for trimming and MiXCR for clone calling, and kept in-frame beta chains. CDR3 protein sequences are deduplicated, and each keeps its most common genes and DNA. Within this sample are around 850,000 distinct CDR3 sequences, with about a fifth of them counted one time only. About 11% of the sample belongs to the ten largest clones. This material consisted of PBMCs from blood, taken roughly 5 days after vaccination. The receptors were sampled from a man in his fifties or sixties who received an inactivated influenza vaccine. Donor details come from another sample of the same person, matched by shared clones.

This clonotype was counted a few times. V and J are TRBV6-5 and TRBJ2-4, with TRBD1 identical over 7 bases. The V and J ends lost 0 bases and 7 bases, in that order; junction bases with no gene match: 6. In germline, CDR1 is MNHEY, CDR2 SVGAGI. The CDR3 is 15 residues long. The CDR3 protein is CASSYSRGRGNIQYF. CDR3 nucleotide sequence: TGTGCCAGCAGTTACTCGAGGGGCAGGGGGAACATTCAGTACTTC.

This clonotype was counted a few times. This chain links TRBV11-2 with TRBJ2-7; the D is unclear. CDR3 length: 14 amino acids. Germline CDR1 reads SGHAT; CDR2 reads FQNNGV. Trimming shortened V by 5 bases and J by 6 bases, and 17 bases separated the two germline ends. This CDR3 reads CASSLRGSIGEQYF. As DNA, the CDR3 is TGTGCCAGCAGCCTCCGAGGCAGTATTGGCGAGCAGTACTTC.

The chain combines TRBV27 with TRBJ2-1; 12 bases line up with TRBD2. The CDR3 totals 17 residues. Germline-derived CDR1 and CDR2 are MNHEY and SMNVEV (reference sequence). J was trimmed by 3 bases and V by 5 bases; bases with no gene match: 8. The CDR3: CASSPWTSGDDYNEQFF. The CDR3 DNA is TGTGCCAGCAGTCCATGGACTAGCGGGGACGACTACAATGAGCAGTTCTTC.

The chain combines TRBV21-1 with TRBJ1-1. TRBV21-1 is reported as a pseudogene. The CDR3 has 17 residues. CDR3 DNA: TGTGCCAGCAGCAAAGCTACCTCATGGCACATCAACACTGAAGCTTTCTTT. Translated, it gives CASSKATSWHINTEAFF.

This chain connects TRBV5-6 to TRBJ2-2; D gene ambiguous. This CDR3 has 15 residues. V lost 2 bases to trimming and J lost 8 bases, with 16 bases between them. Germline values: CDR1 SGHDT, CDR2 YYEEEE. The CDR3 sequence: CASSFAYSLPGELFF. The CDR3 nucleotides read TGTGCCAGCAGCTTCGCCTACAGTCTACCTGGGGAGCTGTTTTTT. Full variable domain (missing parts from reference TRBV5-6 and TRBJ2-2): DAGVTQSPTHLIKTRGQQVTLRCSPKSGHDTVSWYQQALGQGPQFIFQYYEEEERQRGNFPDRFSGHQFPNYSSELNVNALLLGDSALYLCASSFAYSLPGELFFGEGSRLTVL.

The CDR3 DNA is TGTGCCAGCAGTCGGGGAGATGGCTACACCTTC. It yields the protein CASSRGDGYTF. The V call is TRBV6-2 or TRBV6-3, the J call TRBJ1-2, with unresolved D. CDR1 and CDR2 from the germline V gene are MNHEY and SVGEGT. This CDR3 contains 11 residues. The V gene lost 5 bases and the J gene lost 6 bases, with 7 bases spanning the gap.

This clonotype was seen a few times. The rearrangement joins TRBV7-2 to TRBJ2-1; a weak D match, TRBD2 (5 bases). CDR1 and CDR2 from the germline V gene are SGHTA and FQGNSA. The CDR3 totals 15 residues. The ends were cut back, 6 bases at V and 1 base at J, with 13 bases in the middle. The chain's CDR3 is CASSHAGGSYNEQFF. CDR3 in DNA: TGTGCCAGCAGTCATGCGGGTGGGTCCTACAATGAGCAGTTCTTC.

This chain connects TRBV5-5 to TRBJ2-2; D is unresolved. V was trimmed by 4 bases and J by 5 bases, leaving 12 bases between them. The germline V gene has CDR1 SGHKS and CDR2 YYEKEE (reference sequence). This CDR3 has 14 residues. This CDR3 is CASSIYSGTGELFF. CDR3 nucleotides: TGTGCCAGCAGCATATACAGTGGGACCGGGGAGCTGTTTTTT.

The CDR3 sequence is CASSYSPGLLNTEAFF. The CDR3 coding sequence is TGTGCCAGCAGTTACTCCCCCGGACTTTTGAACACTGAAGCTTTCTTT. The V gene is TRBV6-2 or TRBV6-3, the J gene TRBJ1-1; D is unresolved. The germline gives CDR1 MNHEY, CDR2 SVGEGT. CDR3 size: 16 residues. Between the trimmed V and J ends, which lost 0 bases and 0 bases, there was a span of 11 bases.

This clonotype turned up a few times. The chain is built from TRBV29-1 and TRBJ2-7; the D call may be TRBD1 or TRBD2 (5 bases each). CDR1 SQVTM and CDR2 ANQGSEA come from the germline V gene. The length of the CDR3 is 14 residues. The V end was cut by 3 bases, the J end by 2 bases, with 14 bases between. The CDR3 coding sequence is TGCAGCGTTGATGGGGAGAGGGGACCCTACGAGCAGTACTTC. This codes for CSVDGERGPYEQYF.

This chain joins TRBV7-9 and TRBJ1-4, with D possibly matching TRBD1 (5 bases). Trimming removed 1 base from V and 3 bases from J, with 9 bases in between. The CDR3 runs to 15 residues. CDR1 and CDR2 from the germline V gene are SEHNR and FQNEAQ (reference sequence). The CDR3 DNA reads TGTGCCAGCAGCTTAGAAGGGGTGTCTAATGAAAAACTGTTTTTT. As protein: CASSLEGVSNEKLFF.

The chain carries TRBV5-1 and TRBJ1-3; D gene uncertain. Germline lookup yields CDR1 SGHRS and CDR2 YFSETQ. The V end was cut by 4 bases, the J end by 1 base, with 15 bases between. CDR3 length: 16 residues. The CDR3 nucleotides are TGCGCCAGCAGCGATCCGCATTTTCAATCTGGAAACACCATATATTTT. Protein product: CASSDPHFQSGNTIYF.

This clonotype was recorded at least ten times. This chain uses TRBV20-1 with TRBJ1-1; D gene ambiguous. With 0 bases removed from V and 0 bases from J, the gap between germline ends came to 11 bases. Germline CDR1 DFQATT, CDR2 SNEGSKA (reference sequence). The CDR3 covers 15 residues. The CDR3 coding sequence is TGCAGTGCTAGAGAGGGAACAGTCATGAACACTGAAGCTTTCTTT. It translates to CSAREGTVMNTEAFF.

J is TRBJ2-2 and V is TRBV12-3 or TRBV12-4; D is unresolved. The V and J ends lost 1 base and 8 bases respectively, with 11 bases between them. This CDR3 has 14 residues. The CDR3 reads CASSLVVRGGELFF. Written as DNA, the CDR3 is TGTGCCAGCAGTTTAGTGGTTCGAGGTGGGGAGCTGTTTTTT.

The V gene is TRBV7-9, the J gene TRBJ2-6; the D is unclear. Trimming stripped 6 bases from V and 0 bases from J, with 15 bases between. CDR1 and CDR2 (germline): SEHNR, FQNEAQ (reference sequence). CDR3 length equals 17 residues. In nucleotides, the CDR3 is TGTGCCAGCAGGTCGACAAGCTCAAACTCTGGGGCCAACGTCCTGACTTTC. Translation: CASRSTSSNSGANVLTF.

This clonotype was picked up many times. The CDR3 DNA reads TGTGCCAGCAGGAGGACAGGGCGGGAGACCCAGTACTTC. Its protein product is CASRRTGRETQYF. The J gene is TRBJ2-5, the V gene TRBV12-3 or TRBV12-4, with 8 bases identical to TRBD1. The CDR3 length is 13 residues. Trimming cost V 6 bases and J 5 bases; bases outside gene matches: 5.

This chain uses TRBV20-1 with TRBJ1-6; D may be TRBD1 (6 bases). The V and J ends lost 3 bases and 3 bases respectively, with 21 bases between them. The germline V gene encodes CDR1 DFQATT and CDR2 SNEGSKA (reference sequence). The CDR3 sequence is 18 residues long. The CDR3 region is CSASGAGVTWDYNSPLHF. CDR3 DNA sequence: TGCAGTGCTAGCGGAGCAGGGGTAACGTGGGACTATAATTCACCCCTCCACTTT.

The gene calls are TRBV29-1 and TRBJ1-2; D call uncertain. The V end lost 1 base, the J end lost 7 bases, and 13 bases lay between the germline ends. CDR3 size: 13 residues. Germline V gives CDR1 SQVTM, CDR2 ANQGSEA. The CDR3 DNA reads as TGCAGCGTTGAAGGCCAAAGGGAGGGTGGCTACACCTTC. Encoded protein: CSVEGQREGGYTF. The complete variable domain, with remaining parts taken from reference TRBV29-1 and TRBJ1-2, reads SAVISQKPSRDICQRGTSLTIQCQVDSQVTMMFWYRQQPGQSLTLIATANQGSEATYESGFVIDKFPISRPNLTFSTLTVSNMSPEDSSIYLCSVEGQREGGYTFGSGTRLTVV.